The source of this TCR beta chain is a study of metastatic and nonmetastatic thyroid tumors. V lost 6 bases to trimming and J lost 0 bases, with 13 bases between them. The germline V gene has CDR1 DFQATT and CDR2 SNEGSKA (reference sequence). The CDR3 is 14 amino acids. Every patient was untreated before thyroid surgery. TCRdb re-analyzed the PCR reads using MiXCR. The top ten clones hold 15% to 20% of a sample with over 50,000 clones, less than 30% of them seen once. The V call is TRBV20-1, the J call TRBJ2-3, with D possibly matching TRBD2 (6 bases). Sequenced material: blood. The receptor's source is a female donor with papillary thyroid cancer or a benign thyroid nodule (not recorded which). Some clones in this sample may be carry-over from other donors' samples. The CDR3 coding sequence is TGCAGTGCCCGTCTGGGGACTAGCACAGATACGCAGTATTTT. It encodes CSARLGTSTDTQYF.